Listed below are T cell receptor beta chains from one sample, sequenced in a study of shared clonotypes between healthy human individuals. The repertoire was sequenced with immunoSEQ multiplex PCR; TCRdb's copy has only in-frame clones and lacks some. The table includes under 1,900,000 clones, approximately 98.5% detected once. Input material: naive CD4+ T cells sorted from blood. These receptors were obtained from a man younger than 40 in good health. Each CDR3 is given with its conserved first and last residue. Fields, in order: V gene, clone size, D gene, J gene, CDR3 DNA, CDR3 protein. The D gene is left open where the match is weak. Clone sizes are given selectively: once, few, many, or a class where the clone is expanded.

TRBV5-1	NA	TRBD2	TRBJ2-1	TGCGCCAGCTCAACCTCGACTAGCGTGGAGCAGTTCTTC	CASSTSTSVEQFF
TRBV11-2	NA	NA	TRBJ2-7	TGTGCCAGCACCTTCATCGGCGACAGGCCCTACGAGCAGTACTTC	CASTFIGDRPYEQYF
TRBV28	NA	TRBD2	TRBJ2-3	TGTGCCAGCAGTTTACCGGGACTAGCGGGTCGTCGGGCAGATACGCAGTATTTT	CASSLPGLAGRRADTQYF
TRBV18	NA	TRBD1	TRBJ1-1	TGTGCCAGCTCACCCAGACAGGGCGGTTCGAACACTGAAGCTTTCTTT	CASSPRQGGSNTEAFF
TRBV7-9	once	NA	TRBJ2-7	TGTGCCAGCAGCTTAGACGGGATCTACGAGCAGTACTTC	CASSLDGIYEQYF
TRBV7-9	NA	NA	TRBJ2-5	TGTGCCAGCAGCTCGGACAGACAAGAGACCCAGTACTTC	CASSSDRQETQYF
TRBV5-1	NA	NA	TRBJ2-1	TGCGCCAGCAGCTTATCGCCAGGCAATGAGCAGTTCTTC	CASSLSPGNEQFF
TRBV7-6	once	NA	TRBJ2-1	TGTGCCAGCAGCGACCGAACCTACAATGAGCAGTTCTTC	CASSDRTYNEQFF
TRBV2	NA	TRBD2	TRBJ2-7	TGTGCCAGCAGTGGAGAGAGAGGCGGGAGAGCCTACGAGCAGTACTTC	CASSGERGGRAYEQYF
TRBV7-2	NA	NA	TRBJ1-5	TGTGCCAGCAGCTTAGGAGGTAGAGGCAATCAGCCCCAGCATTTT	CASSLGGRGNQPQHF
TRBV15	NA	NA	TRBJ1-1	TGTGCCACCAGCCCCTCCTCGGGTGGCACTGAAGCTTTCTTT	CATSPSSGGTEAFF
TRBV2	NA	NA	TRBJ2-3	TGTGCCAGCACCCCCCCCGGGAGAAGGCCAGATACGCAGTATTTT	CASTPPGRRPDTQYF
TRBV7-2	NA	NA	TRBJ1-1	TGTGCCAGCAGCTTACGGATGAACACTGAAGCTTTCTTT	CASSLRMNTEAFF
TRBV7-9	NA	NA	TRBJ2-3	TGTGCCAGCAGCTTAGCGACGATCAGAGATACGCAGTATTTT	CASSLATIRDTQYF
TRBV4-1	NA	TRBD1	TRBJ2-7	TGCGCCAGCAGCCAAGGAGTGCAGGGGGCCTACGAGCAGTACTTC	CASSQGVQGAYEQYF
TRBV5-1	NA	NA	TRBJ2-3	TGCGCCAGCAGCGGGGGACGGGGCAGCACAGATACGCAGTATTTT	CASSGGRGSTDTQYF
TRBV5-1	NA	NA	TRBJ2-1	TGCGCCAGCAGCTTGGATTGGGGGAGCTCCTACAATGAGCAGTTCTTC	CASSLDWGSSYNEQFF
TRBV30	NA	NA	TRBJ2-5	TGTGCCTGGAGTGTAGCGCTGACCCAGTACTTC	CAWSVALTQYF
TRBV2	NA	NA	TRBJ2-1	TGTGCCAGCGCCGGGACTTCTCCGTATGAGCAGTTCTTC	CASAGTSPYEQFF
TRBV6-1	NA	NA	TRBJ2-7	TGTGCCAGCATGAGTGGGACATCCATTTTGGAGCAGTACTTC	CASMSGTSILEQYF
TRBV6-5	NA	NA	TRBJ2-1	TGTGCCAGCAAGCAAACGGGGTTTAATCATGAGCAGTTCTTC	CASKQTGFNHEQFF
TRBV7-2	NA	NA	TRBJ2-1	TGTGCCAGCAGCTTAGAACGTTCCGGTGAGCAGTTCTTC	CASSLERSGEQFF
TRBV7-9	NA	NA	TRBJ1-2	TGTGCCAGCAGCTTAGAGAGGACAGCGAACTATGGCTACACCTTC	CASSLERTANYGYTF
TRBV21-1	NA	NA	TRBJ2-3	TGTGCCAGCAGCAAAGCTCTCCAATCTCTAGGGACAGGGGGCAGAGATACGCAGTATTTT	CASSKALQSLGTGGRDTQYF
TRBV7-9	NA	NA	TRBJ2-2	TGTGCCAGGACCGGGACGCAGAACACCGGGGAGCTGTTTTTT	CARTGTQNTGELFF
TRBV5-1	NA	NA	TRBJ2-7	TGCGCCAGCACAGCGGGTGATTCCTACGAGCAGTACTTC	CASTAGDSYEQYF
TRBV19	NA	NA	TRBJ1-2	TGTGCCAGTAGTATAGCCTTGGTTGGCTACACCTTC	CASSIALVGYTF
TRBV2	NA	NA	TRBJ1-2	TGTGCCAGCATTGTGGCCCTCGGTAGCTATGGCTACACCTTC	CASIVALGSYGYTF